These 15 T cell receptor beta chains originate from one sample sequenced in a study of blood T cells in healthy people across ages. Together with a sample-barcoded 5' primer, a J-beta primer mix was included in a second PCR lasting about 7 to 12 cycles. TCRdb reanalysed the 5' RACE reads using MiXCR and keeps one entry per CDR3 protein. Among some 1,500,000 distinct CDR3 sequences, about 45% were seen once, and the ten largest hold more than 4%. Sequenced: blood. The receptor source for this set is a woman under 30 in good health.

The chain joins TRBV20-1 to TRBJ2-7; D is uncertain. The germline V and J ends were trimmed by 3 bases and 9 bases, with 12 bases remaining between them. The germline gives CDR1 DFQATT, CDR2 SNEGSKA (reference sequence). The CDR3 covers 11 residues. The CDR3, as DNA: TGCAGTGCTAGCGAGGCGCTCTGGCAGTACTTC. This gives the protein CSASEALWQYF.

CDR3 sequence reads: CASSLYSGAKNIQYF. The CDR3 DNA reads as TGTGCCAGCAGCTTGTATAGTGGAGCCAAAAACATTCAGTACTTC. The V and J genes are TRBV7-2 and TRBJ2-4; D not certain. V lost 3 bases and J 0 bases, leaving 9 bases between the germline ends. Germline assignment: CDR1 SGHTA and CDR2 FQGNSA. This CDR3 region has 15 residues.

The J gene is TRBJ1-5, the V gene TRBV6-1, with a tentative D call TRBD1 (6 bases). Germline CDR1 MNHNS, CDR2 SASEGT. Trimming took 0 bases from V and 6 from J, leaving 9 bases between them. The length of the CDR3 is 14 residues. Written as DNA, the CDR3 is TGTGCCAGCAGTGAAGCAGGGGGTTTTCAGCCCCAGCATTTT. Its translation is CASSEAGGFQPQHF.

This clonotype was detected a few times. The chain couples TRBV6-2 or TRBV6-3 to TRBJ2-1, with 9 bases aligning to TRBD2. CDR1 and CDR2 from the germline V gene are MNHEY and SVGEGT. There are 15 residues in the CDR3. V dropped 0 bases and J dropped 6; count of bases not matched to a gene: 3. This CDR3 is CASSYSGLASNEQFF. In DNA, the CDR3 is TGTGCCAGCAGTTACTCGGGACTAGCTTCCAATGAGCAGTTCTTC.

A few counts support this clonotype. This chain joins TRBV30 and TRBJ1-2; D not certain. The CDR3 spans 15 residues. Germline V gene lookup returns CDR1 GTSNPN and CDR2 SVGIG (reference sequence). Trimming removed 4 bases from V and 0 bases from J, with 15 bases in between. This chain's CDR3 is CAWISSFGANYGYTF. For the CDR3, the DNA is TGTGCCTGGATTTCATCCTTCGGAGCTAACTATGGCTACACCTTC.

In this sample, this clonotype turned up many times. This rearrangement joins TRBV13 to TRBJ2-3; possibly TRBD2 for D (5 bases). This CDR3 is built from 14 residues. The germline V gene has CDR1 PRHDT and CDR2 FYEKMQ (reference sequence). With 2 bases removed from V and 2 bases from J, the gap between germline ends came to 8 bases. The CDR3 spells CASSLRRPTDTQYF. The CDR3 DNA is TGTGCCAGCAGCTTAAGGAGGCCCACAGATACGCAGTATTTT.

This clonotype came up a few times. The genes are TRBV20-1 and TRBJ2-5; D remains ambiguous. The CDR3 consists of 14 residues. CDR1 is DFQATT and CDR2 is SNEGSKA in the germline V gene (reference sequence). V shed 4 bases and J shed 0 bases, with 12 bases lying between them. The DNA for the CDR3 is TGCAGTGCTAATCCTCCGGGTTACCAAGAGACCCAGTACTTC. Protein: CSANPPGYQETQYF.

The rearrangement joins TRBV12-3 or TRBV12-4 to TRBJ1-5, with no clear D. The CDR3 has 16 residues. V lost 6 bases, J lost 0 bases, and 15 bases lay in between. CDR3 sequence: CASSPSPWGSNQPQHF. DNA for the CDR3: TGTGCCAGCAGCCCTTCCCCCTGGGGTAGCAATCAGCCCCAGCATTTT.

In this sample, this clonotype turned up once. At one boundary the junction diverges from the germline segment, which might be a read error. The genes are TRBV15 and TRBJ2-1; unclear D gene. Germline CDR1 is LNHNV and CDR2 is YYDKDF (reference sequence). This CDR3 is 13 amino acids long. CDR3 protein: CATSRDLVDEQFF. The DNA of the CDR3 is TGTGCCACCAGCAGAGATTTAGTTGATGAACAGTTCTTC.

This clonotype has a single count. The chain is built from TRBV12-3 or TRBV12-4 and TRBJ2-7; perhaps TRBD2 as D (6 bases). The CDR3 loop spans 15 amino acids. V was pared by 5 bases and J by 7 bases, with 21 bases between. The CDR3 protein is CASSALGDSPWEQYF. CDR3 bases: TGTGCCAGCAGTGCCCTCGGGGACTCACCGTGGGAGCAGTACTTC.

This clonotype was counted once. The chain employs TRBV10-3 and TRBJ1-2; possible D gene TRBD1, 5 bases. The germline CDR1 and CDR2 sequences are ENHRY and SYGVKD. V was clipped by 0 bases and J by 4 bases, with 9 bases between them. The CDR3 has 14 amino acids. As DNA, the CDR3 is TGTGCCATCAGTGAGTCGAGGGACTTCTATGGCTACACCTTC. Translation: CAISESRDFYGYTF.

The chain combines TRBV7-9 with TRBJ2-5; D not resolved. CDR1 and CDR2 (germline): SEHNR, FQNEAQ (reference sequence). The CDR3 spans 15 residues. The V end was cut by 2 bases, the J end by 3 bases, with 13 bases between. The CDR3 here is CASSLIVGWEETQYF. For the CDR3, the DNA is TGTGCCAGCAGCTTAATTGTAGGCTGGGAAGAGACCCAGTACTTC.

The V call is TRBV4-1, the J call TRBJ1-5; D not certain. Germline V gene sequence: CDR1 MGHRA, CDR2 YSYEKL. Trimming cost V 4 bases and J 4 bases, with 11 bases left between them. The CDR3 is 14 amino acids. CDR3 protein: CASSPGDRNQPQHF. The DNA for the CDR3 is TGCGCCAGCAGCCCCGGGGATCGGAATCAGCCCCAGCATTTT.

This clonotype was counted at least ten times. The chain recombines TRBV10-2 with TRBJ2-1; D tentatively reads TRBD1 or TRBD2 (5 bases each). This CDR3 contains 16 residues. Trimming shortened V by 2 bases and J by 5 bases, and 16 bases separated the two germline ends. Germline CDR1 is WSHSY and CDR2 is SAAADI. CDR3 DNA: TGCGCCAGCAGTGAGGGGGGTTTCCCAGGGAACAATGAGCAGTTCTTC. Translating gives CASSEGGFPGNNEQFF.

This chain connects TRBV4-3 to TRBJ2-1, with 9 bases matching TRBD1. The CDR3 is 16 amino acids. The ends lost 0 bases at V and 2 bases at J; junction bases unmatched: 2. Per germline, CDR1 LGHNA and CDR2 YSLEER. The CDR3 region is CASSQDRQGAYNEQFF. As DNA, the CDR3 is TGCGCCAGCAGCCAAGATCGACAGGGGGCCTACAATGAGCAGTTCTTC.